These 21 T cell receptor beta chains were sequenced from one sample in a study of blood T cell repertoires in COVID-19. Measured with immunoSEQ multiplex PCR; TCRdb has only the in-frame clones, and not every one. Here the sample spans under 300,000 clones, around nine tenths being singletons. The sequenced sample consisted of PBMCs or T cells enriched from blood (not recorded which). These TCRs come from a woman aged 18-29 years who had recovered from COVID-19.

The rearrangement links TRBV7-8 to TRBJ1-3, with TRBD1 matching 8 bases. CDR1 is SGHVS and CDR2 is FQNEAQ in the germline V gene. The length of the CDR3 is 16 residues. V lost 1 base, J lost 7 bases, and 9 bases stayed unmatched. In DNA form, the CDR3 reads TGTGCCAGCAGCTTAGAAGCCAGGACAGGGAGTAACACCATATATTTT. It codes for CASSLEARTGSNTIYF.

The chain combines TRBV3-1 (or the pseudogene TRBV3-2) with TRBJ2-6; weak D call: TRBD1 (5 bases). CDR1 is LGHDT and CDR2 is YNNKEL in the germline V gene (reference sequence). CDR3 length: 15 residues. The V and J ends lost 9 bases and 0 bases respectively, with 12 bases between them. The CDR3 sequence is CARGVGLSGANVLTF. The DNA of the CDR3 is TGTGCCAGAGGGGTTGGCCTCTCTGGGGCCAACGTCCTGACTTTC.

This clone was picked up a small number of times. J is TRBJ1-2 and V is TRBV6-2 or TRBV6-3; D may be TRBD1 (6 bases). Trimming removed 2 bases at V and 4 bases at J, with 17 bases between. The CDR3 is made up of 16 amino acids. Looked up from germline, CDR1 is MNHEY and CDR2 is SVGEGT. Here the CDR3 reads CASSYTQDWTAYGYTF. The CDR3 DNA is TGTGCCAGCAGTTACACCCAAGACTGGACAGCCTATGGCTACACCTTC.

The gene calls are TRBV19 and TRBJ1-1; no clear D gene. The CDR3 runs to 18 residues. Germline CDR1 reads LNHDA; CDR2 reads SQIVND (reference sequence). Trimming pared 0 bases from V and 0 bases from J, leaving 17 bases between. The DNA of the CDR3 is TGTGCCAGTAGTATAGATCTTCAGCCGGGTGTCATGAACACTGAAGCTTTCTTT. Its protein is CASSIDLQPGVMNTEAFF.

The chain employs TRBV13 and TRBJ2-7; the D gene is possibly TRBD2 (6 bases). This CDR3 contains 15 residues. CDR1 is PRHDT, CDR2 FYEKMQ, per germline (reference sequence). V shed 3 bases and J shed 0 bases, with 12 bases lying between them. In DNA form, the CDR3 reads TGTGCCAGCAGCTTGAGCGGGCCGCCCTCCTACGAGCAGTACTTC. The encoded protein is CASSLSGPPSYEQYF.

The CDR3 DNA reads TGTGCCAGCAGCGGACTAGCGGGGGGACAAGAGACCCAGTACTTC. Its translation is CASSGLAGGQETQYF. The chain employs TRBV5-6 and TRBJ2-5, with 14 bases lining up with TRBD2. Germline CDR1 reads SGHDT; CDR2 reads YYEEEE. With 4 bases clipped from V and 2 bases from J, the junction kept 1 base outside the gene matches. The CDR3 is 15 residues long.

This clone was detected only a few times. The chain uses TRBV5-1 and TRBJ1-2, with D unclear. V shed 4 bases and J shed 5 bases, with 18 bases lying between them. Germline lookup yields CDR1 SGHRS and CDR2 YFSETQ. The CDR3 extends over 15 amino acids. The CDR3 region is CASSRGPTDLYGYTF. CDR3 nucleotides: TGCGCCAGCAGCCGAGGGCCGACGGACCTTTATGGCTACACCTTC.

This chain joins TRBV15 and TRBJ2-1; 9 positions agree with TRBD2. The germline gives CDR1 LNHNV, CDR2 YYDKDF (reference sequence). With 0 bases clipped from V and 10 bases from J, the junction kept 4 bases outside the gene matches. The CDR3 has 14 residues. DNA of the CDR3: TGTGCCACCAGCAGAGAGGGACTAGCTCGGGAGCAGTTCTTC. This encodes CATSREGLAREQFF.

The chain has TRBV20-1 and TRBJ2-1; D may be TRBD2 (5 bases). The CDR3 covers 14 residues. CDR1 is DFQATT, CDR2 SNEGSKA, per germline (reference sequence). With 3 bases removed from V and 0 bases from J, the gap between germline ends came to 9 bases. The CDR3: CSASKAGSYNEQFF. In nucleotides, the CDR3 is TGCAGTGCTAGTAAGGCGGGCTCCTACAATGAGCAGTTCTTC.

This clone was observed a single time. The chain uses TRBV5-5 and TRBJ1-2; 8 bases are a match to TRBD1. Germline assignment: CDR1 SGHKS and CDR2 YYEKEE (reference sequence). This CDR3 is built from 14 residues. The trim removed 4 bases at V and 4 bases at J, leaving 6 bases unmatched. CDR3 DNA: TGTGCCAGCAGCACAGCGACAGGGGTCTATGGCTACACCTTC. The encoded protein is CASSTATGVYGYTF.

The rearrangement uses TRBV18 and TRBJ2-5, with 7 bases lining up with TRBD1. Germline V CDR1 and CDR2: KGHSH, LQKENI. With 6 bases clipped from V and 2 bases from J, the junction kept 3 bases outside the gene matches. CDR3 length: 13 residues. CDR3 in amino acids: CASSSGQQETQYF. The CDR3 DNA reads as TGTGCCAGCTCCTCGGGACAGCAAGAGACCCAGTACTTC. Full variable domain (remainder filled in from reference TRBV18 and TRBJ2-5): NAGVMQNPRHLVRRRGQEARLRCSPMKGHSHVYWYRQLPEEGLKFMVYLQKENIIDESGMPKERFSAEFPKEGPSILRIQQVVRGDSAAYFCASSSGQQETQYFGPGTRLLVL.

The J gene is TRBJ2-5, the V gene TRBV6-5; D may be TRBD2 (6 bases). The CDR3 has 13 residues. Trimming removed 5 bases from V and 5 bases from J, with 12 bases in between. Germline assignment: CDR1 MNHEY and CDR2 SVGAGI. In DNA, the CDR3 is TGTGCCAGCAGTCCACGCGCGGGGGAGACCCAGTACTTC. It encodes CASSPRAGETQYF.

V and J are TRBV6-5 and TRBJ1-6; 9 bases align to TRBD1. CDR1 is MNHEY, CDR2 SVGAGI, per germline. There are 16 residues in the CDR3. Trimming cost V 4 bases and J 4 bases; bases outside gene matches: 5. The CDR3 protein is CASSWGTGSYNSPLHF. In nucleotides, the CDR3 is TGTGCCAGCAGTTGGGGGACAGGGTCATATAATTCACCCCTCCACTTT.

Only a few counts were recorded for this clone. The gene calls are TRBV6-6 and TRBJ1-6, with 12 positions matching TRBD1. J was trimmed by 9 bases and V by 5 bases; bases with no gene match: 11. CDR3 length: 17 amino acids. The germline V gene has CDR1 MNHNY and CDR2 SVGAGI (reference sequence). The CDR3 DNA reads TGTGCCAGCAGTCGACAGGGACAGGGGGCATCCCCTTCACCCCTCCACTTT. Its protein product is CASSRQGQGASPSPLHF.

The chain carries TRBV5-4 and TRBJ2-1; 11 bases are a match to TRBD1. CDR1 is SGHNT and CDR2 is YYREEE in the germline V gene (reference sequence). The J segment lost 4 bases and the V segment lost 6 bases, leaving 6 bases of the junction unmatched. There are 15 residues in the CDR3. The CDR3 reads CASTKRDRGYNEQFF. The CDR3 nucleotides read TGTGCCAGCACCAAGAGGGACAGGGGGTACAATGAGCAGTTCTTC.

The chain combines TRBV12-3 or TRBV12-4 with TRBJ1-2; unclear D gene. Trimming cost V 3 bases and J 11 bases, with 10 bases left between them. CDR3 size: 11 residues. The CDR3 spells CASSLGQPYTF. The CDR3 DNA reads TGTGCCAGCAGTTTGGGCCAACCTTACACCTTC.

J is TRBJ1-4 and V is TRBV2; D may be TRBD1 (5 bases). The CDR3 is 14 residues long. Germline V lookup: CDR1 SNHLY, CDR2 FYNNEI. V was clipped by 2 bases and J by 4 bases, with 8 bases between them. CDR3 region: CASSEPQDNEKLFF. As DNA, the CDR3 is TGTGCCAGCAGTGAACCACAGGATAATGAAAAACTGTTTTTT.

The chain links TRBV21-1 to TRBJ1-6; the DNA was not compared with TRBD1, the D call given in the table. TRBV21-1 is assigned pseudogene status. The CDR3 has 14 amino acids. The CDR3 protein is CASLPGQGDSPLHF. The CDR3 DNA is TGTGCCAGCTTACCGGGACAGGGGGACTCACCCCTCCACTTT.

J is TRBJ1-2 and V is TRBV7-2; the D is unclear. Trimming cost V 1 base and J 7 bases, with 13 bases left between them. This CDR3 has 14 residues. CDR1 and CDR2 from the germline V gene are SGHTA and FQGNSA. CDR3 DNA: TGTGCCAGCAGCTTAGTATTTGAGGGCGTTGGCTACACCTTC. Protein product: CASSLVFEGVGYTF.

This chain joins TRBV2 and TRBJ1-5; 11 bases are shared with TRBD1. Germline trimming cut 3 bases from V and 6 bases from J; bases unmatched to any gene: 1. Germline V gene data show CDR1 as SNHLY and CDR2 as FYNNEI. There are 14 residues in the CDR3. CDR3 sequence: CASSDGQGAQPQHF. CDR3 coding DNA: TGTGCCAGCAGTGACGGACAGGGGGCTCAGCCCCAGCATTTT.

The rearrangement links TRBV7-6 to TRBJ2-1; TRBD2 matches 7 bases. The CDR3 runs 16 residues. J gave up 8 bases and V 5 bases, and 15 bases lay outside the gene matches. CDR1 and CDR2 (germline): SGHVS, FNYEAQ. The CDR3 DNA reads TGTGCCAGCAGCACCGTTGGCGGGGGAAGTTTCCATGAGCAGTTCTTC. Translation: CASSTVGGGSFHEQFF.